This TCR beta chain appears in the sequencing data of a study of PD-1 blockade in mismatch repair-deficient tumors. TCRdb keeps only in-frame clones here, not all; method: immunoSEQ multiplex PCR. The sample has tens of thousands of clones, about 85% seen once. Germline V gene sequence: CDR1 MNHEY, CDR2 SVGAGI. The CDR3 sequence is 15 residues long. Trimming took 8 bases from V and 7 from J; bases not matched to a gene: 8. V is TRBV6-5 and J is TRBJ1-4, with 12 bases matching TRBD1. The receptor's source is an adult with mismatch repair-deficient cancer. The material sequenced was peripheral blood, taken 12 weeks after starting pembrolizumab. CDR3 DNA sequence: TGTGCCAGCGGGACAGGGGGCGCCGGTAGTGAAAAACTGTTTTTT. It specifies CASGTGGAGSEKLFF.